Shown below are 17 T cell receptor beta chains from a single sample sequenced in a study of T cell clonotyping in hematopoietic cell transplantation. The method was immunoSEQ multiplex PCR; TCRdb's version includes in-frame clones alone and lacks a portion of them. The sample has 13,000 to 15,000 clones; about 60% are singletons. Sequencing input: PBMCs. The receptors originated from a human donor who either received an allogeneic hematopoietic cell transplant for a myeloid malignancy or was a related donor (not recorded which). Some clones in this sample may be carry-over from other donors' samples.

The chain carries TRBV6-6 and TRBJ2-7; D call uncertain. The CDR3 has 14 amino acids. The germline V gene has CDR1 MNHNY and CDR2 SVGAGI (reference sequence). Trimming left V 0 bases short and J 5 bases short, with 11 bases between. The CDR3 bases are TGTGCCAGCAGTTACTCGAGAGGCCATCACGAGCAGTACTTC. Encoded protein: CASSYSRGHHEQYF.

The chain has TRBV7-9 and TRBJ1-5; D gene ambiguous. The CDR3 length is 16 residues. Germline V gene lookup returns CDR1 SEHNR and CDR2 FQNEAQ (reference sequence). Trimming took 1 base from V and 0 from J, leaving 10 bases between them. The CDR3 loop is CASSLGNSFSNQPQHF. CDR3 in DNA: TGTGCCAGCAGCTTAGGTAACAGCTTTAGCAATCAGCCCCAGCATTTT.

In the case of this clone: At one boundary the junction diverges from the germline segment, which might be a read error. The chain carries TRBV19 and TRBJ2-7; 9 bases line up with TRBD1. The CDR3 contains 15 residues. Germline loops: CDR1 LNHDA, CDR2 SQIVND (reference sequence). The CDR3 coding sequence is TGCGCCAGTAGTATGAAGGGGACAGGGACTCAAGAGCAGTACTTC. The encoded protein is CASSMKGTGTQEQYF.

J is TRBJ2-6 and V is TRBV6-5; D is unclear. Deletions cut 0 bases from V and 0 bases from J, with 6 bases between. The CDR3 contains 16 residues. Germline CDR1 MNHEY, CDR2 SVGAGI. The CDR3 here is CASSYSGNSGANVLTF. CDR3 DNA: TGTGCCAGCAGTTACTCCGGTAACTCTGGGGCCAACGTCCTGACTTTC.

The J gene is TRBJ2-7, the V gene TRBV4-3; 7 bases agree with TRBD2. Germline V gene data show CDR1 as LGHNA and CDR2 as YSLEER. V lost 3 bases, J lost 2 bases, and 7 bases stayed unmatched. The CDR3 consists of 15 residues. CDR3 sequence reads: CASSQWTRGAYEQYF. CDR3 DNA: TGCGCCAGCAGCCAGTGGACTAGGGGAGCCTACGAGCAGTACTTC.

The V call is TRBV6-1, the J call TRBJ2-7, with D possibly matching TRBD2 (6 bases). The CDR3 totals 13 residues. CDR1 and CDR2 (germline): MNHNS, SASEGT. V shed 7 bases and J shed 5 bases, with 15 bases lying between them. CDR3 residues: CASTGGALDEQYF. The CDR3, as DNA: TGTGCCAGCACTGGAGGGGCTCTGGACGAGCAGTACTTC.

The chain links TRBV5-1 to TRBJ2-7; TRBD1 might be the D (6 bases). Germline loops: CDR1 SGHRS, CDR2 YFSETQ. The CDR3 spans 14 residues. V lost 6 bases and J lost 4, with 17 bases in between. CDR3 region: CASTLRPGAYEQYF. The CDR3 DNA reads as TGCGCCAGCACCCTAAGGCCAGGGGCTTACGAGCAGTACTTC.

This chain joins TRBV7-6 and TRBJ2-7, with 13 bases matching TRBD2. Germline CDR1 is SGHVS and CDR2 is FNYEAQ. CDR3 length: 15 amino acids. J lost 5 bases, V lost 1 base, and 2 bases had no gene match. The CDR3 region has the DNA TGTGCCAGCAGCTTAGGGACTAGCGGGAGAAACGAGCAGTACTTC. Amino acids: CASSLGTSGRNEQYF.

The table lists this clone with a few counts. V usage is TRBV30 and J usage is TRBJ1-6; 10 bases agree with TRBD1. The CDR3 covers 15 residues. The V segment lost 4 bases and the J segment 7 bases; nucleotides outside the gene matches: 7. Germline-derived CDR1 and CDR2 are GTSNPN and SVGIG (reference sequence). CDR3: CAWTRQGALNSPLHF. DNA for the CDR3: TGTGCCTGGACCCGACAGGGGGCATTGAATTCACCCCTCCACTTT.

V is TRBV30 and J is TRBJ2-5; D is possibly TRBD1 (5 bases). V shed 0 bases and J shed 5 bases, with 13 bases lying between them. The CDR3 is 14 residues long. Germline CDR1 is GTSNPN and CDR2 is SVGIG (reference sequence). This CDR3 is CAWSVGRARETQYF. In DNA form, the CDR3 reads TGTGCCTGGAGTGTAGGCAGGGCGAGGGAGACCCAGTACTTC.

The V and J genes are TRBV7-2 and TRBJ2-5; possibly TRBD2 for D (5 bases). Germline CDR1 reads SGHTA; CDR2 reads FQGNSA. With 1 base removed from V and 9 bases from J, the gap between germline ends came to 6 bases. CDR3 size: 11 residues. The CDR3 sequence: CASSLGGPQYF. CDR3 DNA: TGTGCCAGCAGCTTAGGAGGGCCCCAGTACTTC.

The chain is built from TRBV29-1 and TRBJ2-7, with D unresolved. Germline CDR1 reads SQVTM; CDR2 reads ANQGSEA. V was cut by 5 bases and J by 4 bases, with 12 bases left in between. The CDR3 loop spans 12 amino acids. The CDR3 bases are TGCAGCGTTCAGAAGGGCGGATACGAGCAGTACTTC. This encodes CSVQKGGYEQYF.

The chain combines TRBV6-5 with TRBJ1-1; D gene ambiguous. The CDR3 consists of 15 residues. CDR1 is MNHEY and CDR2 is SVGAGI in the germline V gene. V was trimmed by 4 bases and J by 11 bases, leaving 23 bases between them. In DNA form, the CDR3 reads TGTGCCAGCAGTTCCCTGACCCCACCCATTGGATTGGCTTTCTTT. Translating gives CASSSLTPPIGLAFF.

In the case of this clone: A read error may produce the germline difference seen at one junction end. V and J are TRBV4-1 and TRBJ1-2; D remains unclear. CDR1 is MGHRA, CDR2 YSYEKL, per germline. CDR3 length: 12 residues. CDR3: CAGSQQYYGYTF. In nucleotides, the CDR3 is TGCGCCGGCAGCCAACAGTACTATGGCTACACCTTC.

The chain carries TRBV5-6 and TRBJ1-2, with TRBD1 as a possible D gene (5 bases). The V end was cut by 0 bases, the J end by 7 bases, with 10 bases between. The CDR3 is 13 residues long. Germline CDR1 is SGHDT and CDR2 is YYEEEE. CDR3 coding DNA: TGTGCCAGCAGCTTGGGGGAGCAGGGTGGCTACACCTTC. Amino acids: CASSLGEQGGYTF.

The V and J genes are TRBV2 and TRBJ2-7, with 8 bases aligning to TRBD2. J lost 2 bases, V lost 9 bases, and 15 bases had no gene match. This CDR3 has 16 amino acids. CDR1 is SNHLY, CDR2 FYNNEI, per germline. CDR3 nucleotides: TGTGCCAGATCTGGGAGCGGGGGCCCTTTAACCTACGAGCAGTACTTC. Translating it yields CARSGSGGPLTYEQYF.

The V and J genes are TRBV2 and TRBJ1-6, with 7 bases that match TRBD1. Germline assignment: CDR1 SNHLY and CDR2 FYNNEI. V was pared by 5 bases and J by 9 bases, with 7 bases of the junction left unmatched. The length of the CDR3 is 14 residues. DNA for the CDR3: TGTGCCAGCAGTCAGGGGGTTTCTAGTTCACCCCTCCACTTT. It translates to CASSQGVSSSPLHF.